A single sample gave rise to the 7 T cell receptor beta chains below, sequenced in a study of T-cell memory formation after mild COVID-19. Each CDR3 protein gets one entry after TCRdb re-called the 5' RACE reads with MiXCR. The sample has 300,000 to 400,000 distinct CDR3 sequences, 20% to 25% seen once. The specimen sequenced was PBMCs or a T cell subset sorted from them (not recorded which). All receptors come from an adult woman who had mild COVID-19 (a few samples of this study predate the infection). Cell type and time point are not known.

This clonotype was detected ten times or more. One junction end disagrees with the germline gene, perhaps due to a read error. The chain carries TRBV5-4 and TRBJ2-5, with D possibly TRBD2 on 6 matching bases. Germline assignment: CDR1 SGHNT and CDR2 YYREEE (reference sequence). There are 15 residues in the CDR3. Here the CDR3 DNA reads TGTGCCAGCAGCTTGCTCGGGAGTTCCAAAGAAACCCAGTACTTC. Protein: CASSLLGSSKETQYF.

This chain uses TRBV9 with TRBJ1-3, with D tentatively TRBD1 (6 bases). The CDR3 runs 15 residues. Germline values: CDR1 SGDLS, CDR2 YYNGEE. Deletions cut 2 bases from V and 1 base from J, with 10 bases between. The CDR3 bases are TGTGCCAGCAGCGTTGGGGGGACATCTGGAAACACCATATATTTT. Translated: CASSVGGTSGNTIYF.

J is TRBJ1-2 and V is TRBV6-1; D not resolved. V was pared by 1 base and J by 6 bases, with 9 bases between. The germline V gene has CDR1 MNHNS and CDR2 SASEGT. The CDR3 totals 13 residues. CDR3 residues: CASSEDWVDGYTF. The CDR3 nucleotides are TGTGCCAGCAGTGAAGATTGGGTGGATGGCTACACCTTC.

The table lists this clonotype with a few counts. The chain carries TRBV5-1 and TRBJ1-1, with 10 bases aligning to TRBD1. The trim removed 0 bases at V and 9 bases at J, leaving 2 bases unmatched. CDR3 length: 13 amino acids. The germline V gene encodes CDR1 SGHRS and CDR2 YFSETQ. The CDR3 is CASSLGQGAKAFF. The CDR3 DNA is TGCGCCAGCAGCTTGGGACAGGGGGCGAAAGCTTTCTTT.

This clonotype has more than one count but fewer than ten. Written as DNA, the CDR3 is TGCGCCAGCGGGGGCAGATTTGCCTCTGGGGCCAACGTCCTGACTTTC. It codes for CASGGRFASGANVLTF. The chain joins TRBV4-3 to TRBJ2-6, with D perhaps matching TRBD1 (6 bases). Deletions cut 8 bases from V and 0 bases from J, with 14 bases between. This CDR3 contains 16 residues. Per germline, CDR1 LGHNA and CDR2 YSLEER.

V and J are TRBV6-5 and TRBJ2-4, with TRBD2 matching 10 bases. The J segment lost 4 bases and the V segment lost 6 bases, leaving 3 bases of the junction unmatched. The CDR3 extends over 14 amino acids. The germline V gene has CDR1 MNHEY and CDR2 SVGAGI. CDR3 DNA: TGTGCCAGCAGCCTACTAGCGGGGAAAAACATTCAGTACTTC. Its translation is CASSLLAGKNIQYF.

The CDR3 nucleotides are TGTGCCAGCAGTTACGCGTTTGAGGGAGGGTGGTACGAGCAGTACTTC. Protein: CASSYAFEGGWYEQYF. This chain joins TRBV6-5 and TRBJ2-7; 7 bases fit TRBD2. This CDR3 region has 16 residues. V was clipped by 2 bases and J by 4 bases; unmatched bases: 11. Germline assignment: CDR1 MNHEY and CDR2 SVGAGI.